The 25 T cell receptor beta chains listed next were all sequenced from one sample in a study of blood T cell repertoires in COVID-19. Sequencing used immunoSEQ multiplex PCR; TCRdb keeps in-frame clones, though not all of them. The data show over 200,000 clones, about 91% seen once. The source material was PBMCs or T cells enriched from blood (not recorded which). The receptors were gathered from a middle-aged woman with acute COVID-19.

The chain uses TRBV3-1 (or the pseudogene TRBV3-2) and TRBJ1-5; 8 bases are shared with TRBD1. This CDR3 spans 15 amino acids. Germline V lookup: CDR1 LGHDT, CDR2 YNNKEL (reference sequence). V dropped 3 bases and J dropped 4; count of bases not matched to a gene: 5. The CDR3 protein is CASSHGTGTNQPQHF. CDR3 in DNA: TGTGCCAGCAGCCACGGGACAGGCACAAATCAGCCCCAGCATTTT.

The V and J genes are TRBV4-2 and TRBJ2-1; unclear D gene. V dropped 4 bases and J dropped 5 bases, with 12 bases sitting between them. This CDR3 is built from 14 residues. Germline CDR1 LGHNA, CDR2 YNFKEQ. This CDR3 reads CASSLIGLNNEQFF. Written as DNA, the CDR3 is TGTGCCAGCAGCCTGATCGGTCTCAACAATGAGCAGTTCTTC.

The chain uses TRBV6-5 and TRBJ2-7; 9 nucleotides line up with TRBD1. Germline values: CDR1 MNHEY, CDR2 SVGAGI. Trimming took 6 bases from V and 4 from J; bases not matched to a gene: 7. This CDR3 has 14 residues. As DNA, the CDR3 is TGTGCCAGCAGACCCGGGACAGGGATTTACGAGCAGTACGTC. It yields the protein CASRPGTGIYEQYV.

J is TRBJ1-2 and V is TRBV4-1, with 8 bases identical to TRBD1. The CDR3 is 15 amino acids. V lost 3 bases and J lost 8; bases outside the gene matches: 11. Per the germline V gene, CDR1 is MGHRA and CDR2 is YSYEKL. The CDR3 here is CASSQTQGVPLGYTF. CDR3 coding DNA: TGCGCCAGCAGCCAGACACAGGGGGTCCCTCTCGGCTACACCTTC.

With respect to this clone: Different DNA sequences within this sample yield the same CDR3. The V call is TRBV5-1, the J call TRBJ1-1, with D unclear. Germline V gene sequence: CDR1 SGHRS, CDR2 YFSETQ. V lost 5 bases and J lost 2, with 4 bases in between. The length of the CDR3 is 11 residues. This CDR3 is CASRLNTEAFF. The CDR3 bases are TGCGCCAGCAGACTAAACACTGAAGCTTTCTTT.

This clone was detected a few times. This chain uses TRBV10-1 with TRBJ2-1; 13 nucleotides agree with TRBD2. The CDR3 runs 15 residues. V dropped 6 bases and J dropped 4; count of bases not matched to a gene: 3. Germline V gives CDR1 WNHNN, CDR2 SYGVQD (reference sequence). CDR3 in amino acids: CASSRTSGGYNEQFF. CDR3 nucleotides: TGCGCCAGCAGCCGGACTAGCGGGGGTTACAATGAGCAGTTCTTC.

The CDR3 DNA reads TGTGCCATCAGCGCGAGGACAGGGGACTATGGCTACACCTTC. Translated: CAISARTGDYGYTF. The V call is TRBV10-3, the J call TRBJ1-2; TRBD1 aligns across 9 bases. The V gene end was trimmed by 6 bases and the J gene end by 3 bases; junction bases not matched to a gene: 5. Per the germline V gene, CDR1 is ENHRY and CDR2 is SYGVKD. This CDR3 is 14 amino acids long.

The V and J genes are TRBV6-2 or TRBV6-3 and TRBJ2-7; D possibly corresponds to TRBD1 (6 bases). This CDR3 comprises 14 residues. Germline V gene sequence: CDR1 MNHEY, CDR2 SVGEGT. The V and J ends lost 5 bases and 3 bases respectively, with 14 bases between them. CDR3 loop: CASSLGTSFYEQYF. CDR3 in DNA: TGTGCCAGCAGTCTAGGGACAAGCTTCTACGAGCAGTACTTC.

The chain has TRBV29-1 and TRBJ1-2; 9 bases are a match to TRBD1. The germline V gene has CDR1 SQVTM and CDR2 ANQGSEA. Losses at the gene ends were 4 bases for V and 4 bases for J; bases not matched to a gene: 10. The CDR3 covers 15 residues. The chain's CDR3 is CSVAKGQGSSYGYTF. The CDR3 DNA is TGCAGCGTTGCTAAGGGACAGGGATCGTCCTATGGCTACACCTTC.

This clone was seen only once. The J gene is TRBJ1-2, the V gene TRBV29-1, with TRBD1 identical over 7 bases. V dropped 7 bases and J dropped 8; count of bases not matched to a gene: 19. The V gene's germline CDR1 is SQVTM and CDR2 ANQGSEA. The CDR3 has 15 residues. The CDR3 spells CSANRGGETTDGYTF. The CDR3 DNA reads as TGCAGCGCGAACAGGGGTGGAGAAACCACCGACGGCTACACCTTC.

The chain joins TRBV7-6 to TRBJ2-1; D unresolved. This CDR3 region has 15 residues. V was pared by 6 bases and J by 4 bases, with 16 bases between. Germline-derived CDR1 and CDR2 are SGHVS and FNYEAQ. DNA of the CDR3: TGTGCCAGCAGACTAACCGATGCACTGTACAATGAGCAGTTCTTC. Protein product: CASRLTDALYNEQFF.

The genes are TRBV30 and TRBJ2-7; no clear D. This CDR3 has 11 amino acids. Germline V gives CDR1 GTSNPN, CDR2 SVGIG (reference sequence). Trimming removed 3 bases from V and 4 bases from J, with 7 bases in between. In DNA, the CDR3 is TGTGCCTGGAGCGGTTTGTACGAGCAGTACTTC. The encoded protein is CAWSGLYEQYF.

About this clone: The sample contains more than one DNA sequence encoding this CDR3. The chain uses TRBV18 and TRBJ1-2; 7 bases are a match to TRBD1. Germline loops: CDR1 KGHSH, CDR2 LQKENI. This CDR3 region has 14 residues. Unmatched junction bases numbered 5, after V lost 3 bases and J lost 4 bases. Written as DNA, the CDR3 is TGTGCCAGCTCACCCGGGACAGACCTCTATGGCTACACCTTC. It translates to CASSPGTDLYGYTF.

This chain links TRBV21-1 with TRBJ1-6. TRBV21-1 is classified as a pseudogene. The CDR3 contains 16 residues. CDR3 nucleotide sequence: TGTGCCAGCAGCAAAGCGCTCGGCGGTGAAAATTCACCCCTCCACTTT. Translating it yields CASSKALGGENSPLHF.

This sequence joins TRBV28 and TRBJ2-2, with 8 bases aligning to TRBD2. Germline V CDR1 and CDR2: MDHEN, SYDVKM. The ends lost 2 bases at V and 4 bases at J; junction bases unmatched: 6. This CDR3 spans 16 amino acids. CDR3 in DNA: TGTGCCAGCAGTTTACAAGGACTAGCCGGCACCGGGGAGCTGTTTTTT. It specifies CASSLQGLAGTGELFF.

The chain carries TRBV28 and TRBJ1-2; 7 bases fit TRBD1. This CDR3 is 14 amino acids long. Per the germline V gene, CDR1 is MDHEN and CDR2 is SYDVKM. V gave up 6 bases and J gave up 5 bases; unmatched junction bases: 9. The CDR3 nucleotides are TGTGCCAGCAGCCGACAGGGATCGTTTTATGGCTACACCTTC. Its protein product is CASSRQGSFYGYTF.

V is TRBV10-3 and J is TRBJ2-3, with D unresolved. The CDR3 is made up of 13 amino acids. Germline V gives CDR1 ENHRY, CDR2 SYGVKD. V shed 2 bases and J shed 4 bases, with 7 bases lying between them. The CDR3 loop is CAISEALADTQYF. The CDR3 DNA follows: TGTGCCATCAGTGAGGCGTTGGCAGATACGCAGTATTTT.

The V gene is TRBV3-1 (or the pseudogene TRBV3-2), the J gene TRBJ2-5; TRBD2 aligns across 12 bases. The CDR3 is made up of 17 amino acids. The V segment lost 0 bases and the J segment 5 bases; nucleotides outside the gene matches: 7. Germline V gene lookup returns CDR1 LGHDT and CDR2 YNNKEL (reference sequence). The CDR3 reads CASSQDGLAGGRETQYF. CDR3 DNA: TGTGCCAGCAGCCAAGACGGGCTAGCGGGAGGGAGGGAGACCCAGTACTTC.

The chain joins TRBV7-8 to TRBJ2-1; 7 bases fit TRBD2. V shed 0 bases, J shed 7 bases, and the junction held 3 bases outside the gene matches. The germline CDR1 and CDR2 sequences are SGHVS and FQNEAQ. The CDR3 consists of 14 residues. The CDR3 bases are TGTGCCAGCAGCTTAGCGGGTAGCGGGAATGAGCAGTTCTTC. Its protein is CASSLAGSGNEQFF.

The chain couples TRBV13 to TRBJ2-3; 9 bases are shared with TRBD2. The germline V gene encodes CDR1 PRHDT and CDR2 FYEKMQ (reference sequence). This CDR3 is 16 amino acids long. J gave up 4 bases and V 5 bases, and 10 bases lay outside the gene matches. The CDR3 region is CASSPLGLASPDTQYF. In DNA form, the CDR3 reads TGTGCCAGCAGCCCTCTGGGACTAGCAAGCCCAGATACGCAGTATTTT.

The chain is built from TRBV6-1 and TRBJ2-7, with 15 bases identical to TRBD2. The V and J ends lost 4 bases and 4 bases, in that order; junction bases with no gene match: 8. Germline CDR1 reads MNHNS; CDR2 reads SASEGT. The CDR3 runs to 17 residues. CDR3 sequence: CASSGTSGGAVFYEQYF. CDR3 nucleotide sequence: TGTGCCAGCAGTGGGACTAGCGGGGGGGCCGTCTTTTACGAGCAGTACTTC.

The rearrangement uses TRBV5-4 and TRBJ2-7, with 9 bases aligning to TRBD2. This CDR3 spans 14 amino acids. The ends lost 3 bases at V and 4 bases at J; junction bases unmatched: 5. From germline, CDR1 is SGHNT and CDR2 YYREEE (reference sequence). CDR3 amino acids: CASSWASGDYEQYF. CDR3 DNA: TGTGCCAGCAGCTGGGCTAGCGGGGATTACGAGCAGTACTTC.

J is TRBJ1-2 and V is TRBV5-4; 8 nucleotides line up with TRBD1. The ends lost 0 bases at V and 4 bases at J; junction bases unmatched: 5. The CDR3 is 15 amino acids. Germline V gene data show CDR1 as SGHNT and CDR2 as YYREEE (reference sequence). The chain's CDR3 is CASSLASTGVYGYTF. DNA of the CDR3: TGTGCCAGCAGCTTGGCCTCGACAGGGGTCTATGGCTACACCTTC.

This chain uses TRBV9 with TRBJ1-6; 10 bases are a match to TRBD1. From germline, CDR1 is SGDLS and CDR2 YYNGEE. The CDR3 has 17 amino acids. After removal of 2 bases from V and 9 bases from J, the junction contained 11 bases not matched to a gene. The CDR3, as DNA: TGTGCCAGCAGCGTCGGGGACAGGGGAGGTATTGGTTCACCCCTCCACTTT. Translating it yields CASSVGDRGGIGSPLHF.

This chain connects TRBV30 to TRBJ1-2; the D is unclear. Germline CDR1 and CDR2: GTSNPN and SVGIG (reference sequence). The CDR3 runs to 12 residues. V dropped 0 bases and J dropped 8 bases, with 10 bases sitting between them. The chain's CDR3 is CAWSVGPPGYTF. DNA of the CDR3: TGTGCCTGGAGTGTGGGCCCGCCCGGCTACACCTTC.